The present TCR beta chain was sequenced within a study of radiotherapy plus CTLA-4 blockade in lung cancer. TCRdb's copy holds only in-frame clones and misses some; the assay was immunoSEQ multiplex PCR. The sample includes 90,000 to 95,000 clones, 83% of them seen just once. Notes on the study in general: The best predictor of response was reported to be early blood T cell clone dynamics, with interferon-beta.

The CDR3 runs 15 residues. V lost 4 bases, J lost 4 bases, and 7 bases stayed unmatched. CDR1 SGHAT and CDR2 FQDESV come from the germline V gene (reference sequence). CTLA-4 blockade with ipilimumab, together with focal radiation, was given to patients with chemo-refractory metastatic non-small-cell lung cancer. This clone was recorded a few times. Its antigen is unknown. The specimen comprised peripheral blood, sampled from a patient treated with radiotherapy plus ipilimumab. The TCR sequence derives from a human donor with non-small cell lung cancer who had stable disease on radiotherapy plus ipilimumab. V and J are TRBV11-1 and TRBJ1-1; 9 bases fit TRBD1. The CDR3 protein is CASSSDRGAGTEAFF. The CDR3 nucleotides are TGTGCCAGCAGCTCGGACAGGGGAGCGGGCACTGAAGCTTTCTTT.